Listed here are 30 T cell receptor beta chains from one sample, sequenced in a study of blood T cell repertoires in COVID-19. TCRdb's table, derived via immunoSEQ multiplex PCR, lists solely in-frame clones and lacks some. Here the sample spans tens of thousands of clones, more than 75% being singletons. The specimen sequenced was peripheral blood. The receptors were sampled from a man between 65 and 85 years old with acute or convalescent COVID-19.

The chain joins TRBV4-3 to TRBJ2-1; D is unresolved. Germline V gives CDR1 LGHNA, CDR2 YSLEER. V shed 0 bases and J shed 3 bases, with 9 bases lying between them. This CDR3 has 15 amino acids. The CDR3 sequence: CASSQDQADYNEQFF. DNA of the CDR3: TGCGCCAGCAGCCAAGATCAGGCCGACTACAATGAGCAGTTCTTC.

The table lists this clone with a count of one. The chain links TRBV25-1 to TRBJ1-6, with TRBD1 identical over 11 bases. The CDR3 totals 14 residues. CDR1 is MGHDK, CDR2 SYGVNS, per germline. V lost 4 bases and J lost 8; bases outside the gene matches: 1. The CDR3 region has the DNA TGTGCCAGCAGTGCGGGACAGGGGGATTCACCCCTCCACTTT. This encodes CASSAGQGDSPLHF.

The chain links TRBV20-1 to TRBJ2-2, with D possibly matching TRBD1 (6 bases). V was trimmed by 3 bases and J by 6 bases, leaving 14 bases between them. Germline values: CDR1 DFQATT, CDR2 SNEGSKA (reference sequence). The CDR3 is 14 amino acids. The CDR3 reads CSASSNRVAGELFF. As DNA, the CDR3 is TGCAGTGCTAGTTCCAACAGGGTCGCCGGGGAGCTGTTTTTT.

This clone has a handful of counts. The chain carries TRBV28 and TRBJ2-3; a possible D gene is TRBD1 (7 bases). Germline V gives CDR1 MDHEN, CDR2 SYDVKM. V was clipped by 6 bases and J by 8 bases, with 30 bases between them. This CDR3 has 18 amino acids. The CDR3 DNA sequence: TGTGCCAGCAGACCGGGACAGCTAGGGATGCTAGCGTCAGGTACGCAGTATTTT. It specifies CASRPGQLGMLASGTQYF.

The V gene is TRBV27, the J gene TRBJ2-7; unclear D gene. The ends were cut back, 3 bases at V and 4 bases at J, with 19 bases in the middle. The length of the CDR3 is 16 residues. Germline CDR1 is MNHEY and CDR2 is SMNVEV (reference sequence). The CDR3 loop reads CASSFSIPPSSYEQYF. The CDR3 nucleotides read TGTGCCAGCAGTTTTTCTATACCTCCTTCTAGTTACGAGCAGTACTTC.

The chain carries TRBV3-1 (or the pseudogene TRBV3-2) and TRBJ2-3, with 11 nucleotides matching TRBD2. Germline V gives CDR1 LGHDT, CDR2 YNNKEL (reference sequence). The ends lost 4 bases at V and 1 base at J; junction bases unmatched: 13. CDR3 length equals 19 residues. The DNA of the CDR3 is TGTGCCAGCAGCCCCATCGGTCTAGCGGGGGGCGGAGGCACAGATACGCAGTATTTT. It specifies CASSPIGLAGGGGTDTQYF.

The V and J genes are TRBV9 and TRBJ2-3; D is possibly TRBD1 (5 bases). CDR1 SGDLS and CDR2 YYNGEE come from the germline V gene. This CDR3 contains 15 residues. The ends were cut back, 0 bases at V and 1 base at J, with 9 bases in the middle. The CDR3 spells CASSVGGRRTDTQYF. DNA for the CDR3: TGTGCCAGCAGCGTAGGGGGCCGGCGCACAGATACGCAGTATTTT.

V and J are TRBV6-1 and TRBJ1-3, with D uncertain. The germline V gene has CDR1 MNHNS and CDR2 SASEGT. The CDR3 length is 12 residues. V lost 5 bases and J 8 bases, leaving 10 bases between the germline ends. CDR3 region: CASSTLGDTIYF. The CDR3 DNA follows: TGTGCCAGCAGTACCCTCGGGGACACCATATATTTT.

In this sample, this clone turned up once. The chain joins TRBV18 to TRBJ2-7, with D hard to call. CDR3 length: 16 residues. CDR1 is KGHSH, CDR2 LQKENI, per germline. V lost 1 base and J 2 bases, leaving 15 bases between the germline ends. CDR3 protein: CASSPQPVKNTYEQYF. The CDR3 bases are TGTGCCAGCTCACCACAACCCGTAAAAAACACCTACGAGCAGTACTTC.

This clone was counted a single time. The chain recombines TRBV30 with TRBJ2-1; 10 bases fit TRBD2. The CDR3 extends over 15 amino acids. Germline trimming cut 1 base from V and 8 bases from J; bases unmatched to any gene: 8. Germline-derived CDR1 and CDR2 are GTSNPN and SVGIG (reference sequence). CDR3 sequence reads: CAWSGIGLAVDEQFF. The CDR3 DNA sequence: TGTGCCTGGAGTGGAATCGGACTAGCGGTGGATGAGCAGTTCTTC.

The chain recombines TRBV7-6 with TRBJ2-3; TRBD2 is a possible D gene (6 bases). The CDR3 totals 16 residues. V lost 5 bases and J 1 base, leaving 16 bases between the germline ends. The germline gives CDR1 SGHVS, CDR2 FNYEAQ. CDR3 sequence reads: CASSPRLGGGTDTQYF. The CDR3 region has the DNA TGTGCCAGCAGCCCCCGGTTGGGCGGGGGCACAGATACGCAGTATTTT.

The chain links TRBV4-2 to TRBJ1-6, with D hard to call. This CDR3 is 16 amino acids long. Germline V gene data show CDR1 as LGHNA and CDR2 as YNFKEQ. V gave up 0 bases and J gave up 0 bases, with 6 bases separating them. The CDR3 protein is CASSQDGSSYNSPLHF. CDR3 bases: TGTGCCAGCAGCCAAGACGGTAGCTCCTATAATTCACCCCTCCACTTT.

This sequence joins TRBV11-2 and TRBJ2-5; 7 bases map to TRBD2. Germline V gene lookup returns CDR1 SGHAT and CDR2 FQNNGV. This CDR3 region has 15 residues. The J segment lost 0 bases and the V segment lost 2 bases, leaving 3 bases of the junction unmatched. CDR3 DNA sequence: TGTGCCAGCAGCTTAAACGGGGGGAACCAAGAGACCCAGTACTTC. Protein product: CASSLNGGNQETQYF.

The chain combines TRBV27 with TRBJ2-3; TRBD1 agrees at 11 bases. The CDR3 runs to 14 residues. Germline V lookup: CDR1 MNHEY, CDR2 SMNVEV (reference sequence). Trimming at V came to 6 bases and at J to 6 bases, leaving 5 bases not matched to a gene. The CDR3 sequence: CASSWDRGLDTQYF. In nucleotides, the CDR3 is TGTGCCAGCAGCTGGGACAGGGGGTTGGATACGCAGTATTTT.

V is TRBV28 and J is TRBJ2-1, with 8 bases fitting TRBD2. The junction had 6 bases not matched to a gene; V was cut back by 5 bases and J by 6 bases. Per germline, CDR1 MDHEN and CDR2 SYDVKM. The CDR3 loop spans 14 amino acids. The CDR3 reads CASSGPAGGNEQFF. The CDR3 DNA reads TGTGCCAGCAGTGGGCCGGCGGGAGGCAATGAGCAGTTCTTC.

J is TRBJ2-3 and V is TRBV4-1; TRBD1 agrees at 8 bases. The CDR3 runs to 16 residues. With V trimmed by 3 bases and J by 0 bases, 5 bases remained unmatched. Germline V gene data show CDR1 as MGHRA and CDR2 as YSYEKL. The CDR3 sequence is CASSHLGQGSTDTQYF. The DNA for the CDR3 is TGCGCCAGCAGCCACCTCGGACAGGGAAGCACAGATACGCAGTATTTT.

V is TRBV6-6 and J is TRBJ2-3; weak D call: TRBD2 (6 bases). The CDR3 is made up of 13 amino acids. CDR1 is MNHNY, CDR2 SVGAGI, per germline (reference sequence). V was shortened by 11 bases and J by 0 bases, with 12 bases between the two germline ends. The CDR3 sequence is CASQRASTDTQYF. For the CDR3, the DNA is TGTGCCTCACAGCGGGCTAGCACAGATACGCAGTATTTT.

The chain has TRBV19 and TRBJ1-5; D is undetermined. Trimming shortened V by 3 bases and J by 4 bases, and 10 bases separated the two germline ends. CDR1 and CDR2 from the germline V gene are LNHDA and SQIVND (reference sequence). This CDR3 contains 14 residues. The CDR3 is CASSMAAGNQPQHF. CDR3 sequence (DNA): TGTGCCAGTAGTATGGCGGCTGGGAATCAGCCCCAGCATTTT. Variable domain in full (rest from reference TRBV19 and TRBJ1-5): DGGITQSPKYLFRKEGQNVTLSCEQNLNHDAMYWYRQDPGQGLRLIYYSQIVNDFQKGDIAEGYSVSREKKESFPLTVTSAQKNPTAFYLCASSMAAGNQPQHFGDGTRLSIL.

V is TRBV7-2 and J is TRBJ1-1, with a possible D match to TRBD1 (6 bases). The CDR3 runs 13 residues. The germline V and J ends were trimmed by 2 bases and 9 bases, with 13 bases remaining between them. Germline V CDR1 and CDR2: SGHTA, FQGNSA. The CDR3 is CASSLSQTGQAFF. CDR3 in DNA: TGTGCCAGCAGCTTAAGCCAGACAGGACAAGCTTTCTTT.

This clone was seen a few times. The chain couples TRBV19 to TRBJ1-5, with D tentatively TRBD1 (6 bases). Between the trimmed V and J ends, which lost 9 bases and 4 bases, there was a span of 13 bases. The germline gives CDR1 LNHDA, CDR2 SQIVND (reference sequence). The CDR3 extends over 13 amino acids. CDR3 region: CASTGTRNQPQHF. The CDR3 region has the DNA TGTGCCAGCACCGGGACACGGAATCAGCCCCAGCATTTT.

This clone was recorded once. The genes are TRBV3-1 (or the pseudogene TRBV3-2) and TRBJ2-2; D may be TRBD1 (5 bases). This CDR3 is 14 amino acids long. Trimming took 5 bases from V and 3 from J, leaving 10 bases between them. The germline CDR1 and CDR2 sequences are LGHDT and YNNKEL (reference sequence). The CDR3 is CASSDTGYTGELFF. In DNA, the CDR3 is TGTGCCAGCAGCGACACAGGTTACACCGGGGAGCTGTTTTTT.

The chain has TRBV2 and TRBJ1-5; TRBD1 agrees at 9 bases. The V and J ends lost 6 bases and 7 bases, in that order; junction bases with no gene match: 10. This CDR3 has 15 amino acids. CDR1 and CDR2 (germline): SNHLY, FYNNEI. CDR3 amino acids: CASRGGQGIRQPQHF. The CDR3 DNA sequence: TGTGCCAGCAGGGGAGGACAGGGGATAAGACAGCCCCAGCATTTT.

This clone was seen a single time. CDR3: CATSDFNIDYGYTF. CDR3 coding DNA: TGTGCCACCAGTGATTTTAACATCGACTATGGCTACACCTTC. J is TRBJ1-2 and V is TRBV24-1, with D uncertain. This CDR3 comprises 14 residues. Germline assignment: CDR1 KGHDR and CDR2 SFDVKD. Trimming stripped 1 base from V and 3 bases from J, with 8 bases between.

The chain carries TRBV6-1 and TRBJ1-5; no clear D gene. V lost 2 bases to trimming and J lost 6 bases, with 8 bases between them. The CDR3 has 13 residues. Germline V gene lookup returns CDR1 MNHNS and CDR2 SASEGT. The CDR3 DNA follows: TGTGCCAGCAGTGAACTGAGAGTTCAGCCCCAGCATTTT. It translates to CASSELRVQPQHF.

The chain has TRBV5-5 and TRBJ2-1, with D possibly TRBD1 on 5 matching bases. This CDR3 has 15 residues. The V gene lost 4 bases and the J gene lost 0 bases, with 11 bases spanning the gap. Germline V gene sequence: CDR1 SGHKS, CDR2 YYEKEE (reference sequence). CDR3 in DNA: TGTGCCAGCAGCGGACGACAGAACTCCTACAATGAGCAGTTCTTC. It codes for CASSGRQNSYNEQFF.

The chain uses TRBV18 and TRBJ1-4; D possibly corresponds to TRBD1 (6 bases). V was cut by 2 bases and J by 4 bases, with 14 bases left in between. Germline V gene sequence: CDR1 KGHSH, CDR2 LQKENI. This CDR3 region has 16 residues. The chain's CDR3 is CASSPGRGQNNEKLFF. Written as DNA, the CDR3 is TGTGCCAGCTCACCAGGGCGGGGGCAAAATAATGAAAAACTGTTTTTT.

The chain carries TRBV19 and TRBJ2-7; the match to TRBD1 covers 9 bases. The germline CDR1 and CDR2 sequences are LNHDA and SQIVND (reference sequence). V was clipped by 6 bases and J by 5 bases; unmatched bases: 14. The CDR3 is 16 amino acids. The CDR3 region is CASSGTGHPSVDEQYF. DNA of the CDR3: TGTGCCAGTAGCGGGACAGGGCACCCCTCGGTCGACGAGCAGTACTTC.

V gene TRBV18 combines with J gene TRBJ2-7; TRBD2 aligns across 9 bases. V dropped 8 bases and J dropped 2; count of bases not matched to a gene: 10. Per germline, CDR1 KGHSH and CDR2 LQKENI. The CDR3 covers 15 residues. CDR3 coding DNA: TGTGCCAGCCGACCTGGAGGCGGGAGGGCCTACGAGCAGTACTTC. Its protein is CASRPGGGRAYEQYF.

This clone was seen just once. The chain links TRBV21-1 to TRBJ1-3. TRBV21-1 is given as a pseudogene. The CDR3 covers 12 residues. The CDR3 DNA follows: TGTGCCACCGACGGGTCAGGAAACACCATATATTTT. This sequence encodes CATDGSGNTIYF.

The J gene is TRBJ2-3, the V gene TRBV12-3 or TRBV12-4; D gene ambiguous. CDR3 size: 12 residues. The ends were cut back, 1 base at V and 5 bases at J, with 4 bases in the middle. CDR3: CASSLVRDTQYF. For the CDR3, the DNA is TGTGCCAGCAGTTTAGTCCGAGATACGCAGTATTTT.